Listed here are 11 T cell receptor beta chains from one sample, sequenced in a study of blood T cell repertoires in COVID-19. Assay: immunoSEQ multiplex PCR; the TCRdb copy retains only in-frame clones and omits some. The table includes 90,000 to 140,000 clones, roughly four fifths detected once. The sample comprised peripheral blood. The receptors shown here come from a woman between 70 and 85 years old with acute or convalescent COVID-19.

This clone showed up just once. The chain carries TRBV2 and TRBJ1-6, with D unresolved. The ends were cut back, 0 bases at V and 6 bases at J, with 9 bases in the middle. The CDR3 consists of 15 residues. The germline V gene has CDR1 SNHLY and CDR2 FYNNEI. This CDR3 is CASSEARVTNSPLHF. DNA for the CDR3: TGTGCCAGCAGTGAAGCGCGTGTCACTAATTCACCCCTCCACTTT.

The DNA of the CDR3 is TGTGCCAGCAGGGGAACAGGGGTTGACGAAAAACTGTTTTTT. The encoded protein is CASRGTGVDEKLFF. J is TRBJ1-4 and V is TRBV5-6; 7 nucleotides line up with TRBD1. V gave up 5 bases and J gave up 8 bases; unmatched junction bases: 9. From germline, CDR1 is SGHDT and CDR2 YYEEEE. The length of the CDR3 is 14 residues.

The V gene is TRBV19, the J gene TRBJ1-1, with D possibly matching TRBD1 (5 bases). CDR1 is LNHDA, CDR2 SQIVND, per germline (reference sequence). Trimming removed 5 bases at V and 3 bases at J, with 10 bases between. This CDR3 spans 13 amino acids. CDR3 residues: CASSPYRYTEAFF. In nucleotides, the CDR3 is TGTGCCAGTAGTCCCTACAGGTACACTGAAGCTTTCTTT.

The rearrangement links TRBV7-8 to TRBJ1-2, with TRBD1 as a possible D gene (5 bases). Germline lookup yields CDR1 SGHVS and CDR2 FQNEAQ. V dropped 5 bases and J dropped 0 bases, with 16 bases sitting between them. The CDR3 runs 16 residues. The CDR3 region has the DNA TGTGCCAGCAGCCTCGTGGGGGGACCATCTAACTATGGCTACACCTTC. This encodes CASSLVGGPSNYGYTF.

This rearrangement joins TRBV5-4 to TRBJ1-3, with a weak D call TRBD1 (6 bases). Deletions cut 4 bases from V and 6 bases from J, with 14 bases between. The CDR3 extends over 14 amino acids. The germline V gene has CDR1 SGHNT and CDR2 YYREEE (reference sequence). The CDR3 sequence: CASSVVGQENTIYF. The CDR3 DNA reads TGTGCCAGCAGCGTGGTGGGACAAGAAAACACCATATATTTT.

The V gene is TRBV14, the J gene TRBJ2-7, with D possibly being TRBD1 (5 bases). The CDR3 is made up of 15 amino acids. The ends were cut back, 4 bases at V and 6 bases at J, with 19 bases in the middle. Looked up from germline, CDR1 is SGHDN and CDR2 is FVKESK. This chain's CDR3 is CASSRLIGEAFEQYF. CDR3 DNA sequence: TGTGCCAGCAGCCGTCTCATAGGGGAAGCTTTCGAGCAGTACTTC.

The rearrangement joins TRBV5-4 to TRBJ2-2, with D possibly being TRBD1 (5 bases). The V end was cut by 0 bases, the J end by 2 bases, with 14 bases between. The CDR3 loop spans 17 amino acids. Germline V gene lookup returns CDR1 SGHNT and CDR2 YYREEE (reference sequence). The CDR3 DNA is TGTGCCAGCAGCTTGGGGGGCTTTACAATAAACACCGGGGAGCTGTTTTTT. It yields the protein CASSLGGFTINTGELFF.

The chain is built from TRBV30 and TRBJ1-1, with 8 bases lining up with TRBD1. V shed 2 bases and J 2 bases; nucleotides not matched to a gene: 16. This CDR3 spans 18 amino acids. Germline lookup yields CDR1 GTSNPN and CDR2 SVGIG (reference sequence). The CDR3 nucleotides are TGTGCCTGGAGTCGGTGGGGGCAGGGGGCATGGCAAAACACTGAAGCTTTCTTT. Translated: CAWSRWGQGAWQNTEAFF.

This chain uses TRBV4-1 with TRBJ1-4; TRBD1 agrees at 9 bases. This CDR3 is 16 amino acids long. The V segment lost 6 bases and the J segment 7 bases; nucleotides outside the gene matches: 12. Germline loops: CDR1 MGHRA, CDR2 YSYEKL. The CDR3 loop is CASRPRQGGLGEKLFF. Here the CDR3 DNA reads TGCGCCAGCAGACCGAGACAGGGGGGGTTGGGTGAAAAACTGTTTTTT.

This clone is a singleton in its sample. The chain is built from TRBV21-1 and TRBJ1-2; TRBD1 reflects the table's D call only, with no check against the DNA. TRBV21-1 is marked as a pseudogene. CDR3 length: 12 amino acids. CDR3 region: CASSQDSYGYTF. The CDR3 region has the DNA TGTGCCAGCAGTCAGGACAGCTATGGCTACACCTTC.

The rearrangement uses TRBV4-3 and TRBJ1-2; TRBD1 aligns across 7 bases. This CDR3 has 17 amino acids. V gave up 1 base and J gave up 4 bases; unmatched junction bases: 12. The germline V gene has CDR1 LGHNA and CDR2 YSLEER. CDR3 protein: CASSQGALDGTVYGYTF. The CDR3 region has the DNA TGCGCCAGCAGCCAAGGCGCCTTGGACGGGACAGTCTATGGCTACACCTTC.